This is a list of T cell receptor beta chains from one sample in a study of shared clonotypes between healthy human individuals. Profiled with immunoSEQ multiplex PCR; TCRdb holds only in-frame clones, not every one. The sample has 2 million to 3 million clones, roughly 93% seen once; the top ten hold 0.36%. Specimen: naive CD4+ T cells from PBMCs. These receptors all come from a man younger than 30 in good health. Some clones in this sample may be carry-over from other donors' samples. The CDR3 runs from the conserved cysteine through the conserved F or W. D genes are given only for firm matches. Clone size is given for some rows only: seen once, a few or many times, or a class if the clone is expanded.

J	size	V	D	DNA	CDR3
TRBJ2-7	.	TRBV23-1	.	TGCGCCAGCAGTCGGCCGGCCCATCTAACCTACGAGCAGTACTTC	CASSRPAHLTYEQYF
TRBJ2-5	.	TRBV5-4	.	TGTGCCAGCAGCACGACTAAAGGACGTATCCAAGAGACCCAGTACTTC	CASSTTKGRIQETQYF
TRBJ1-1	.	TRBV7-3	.	TGTGCCAGCAGCAGAAACGACGGGCAAAACACTGAAGCTTTCTTT	CASSRNDGQNTEAFF
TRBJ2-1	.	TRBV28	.	TGTGCCAGCAGGGGGGCGGGAGCCTACAATGAGCAGTTCTTC	CASRGAGAYNEQFF
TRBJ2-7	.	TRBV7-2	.	TGTGCCAGCAGCTTAGCTCTGACTAGGTGGGAGGTTACCTACGAGCAGTACTTC	CASSLALTRWEVTYEQYF
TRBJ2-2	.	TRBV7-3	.	TGTGCCAGCAGCTTCACTGAGACCGGGGAGCTGTTTTTT	CASSFTETGELFF
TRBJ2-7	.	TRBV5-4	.	TGTGCCAGCAGCTTGGGAGAGGGGTCCTACGAGCAGTACTTC	CASSLGEGSYEQYF
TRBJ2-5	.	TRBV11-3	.	TGTGCCAGCAGCTTAGGCGACTGGGGCAGGGCCGAAGAGACCCAGTACTTC	CASSLGDWGRAEETQYF
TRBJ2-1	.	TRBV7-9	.	TGTGCCAGCAGCTTAAAGCTGTTTGAGGACAATGAGCAGTTCTTC	CASSLKLFEDNEQFF
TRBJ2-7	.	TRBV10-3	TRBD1	TGTGCCATCGGGACACAGGGGAAAGAGCAGTACTTC	CAIGTQGKEQYF
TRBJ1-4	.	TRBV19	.	TGTGCCAGTACCGCTGAGGAGGAAAAACTGTTTTTT	CASTAEEEKLFF
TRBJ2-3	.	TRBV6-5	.	TGTGCCAGCAGTTACAGTAGAAGCACAGATACGCAGTATTTT	CASSYSRSTDTQYF
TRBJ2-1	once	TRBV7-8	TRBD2	TGTGCCAGCAGCTCCCCGGAGGGAGGGCCCTACAATGAGCAGTTCTTC	CASSSPEGGPYNEQFF
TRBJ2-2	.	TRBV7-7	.	TGTGCCAGCAGCTTAGTAGTGGCAAGAAGCACCGGGGAGCTGTTTTTT	CASSLVVARSTGELFF
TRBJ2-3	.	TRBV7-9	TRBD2	TGTGCCAGCAGCCTAACTAGCGGGAGGGCCCCAGATACGCAGTATTTT	CASSLTSGRAPDTQYF
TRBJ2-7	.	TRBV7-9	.	TGTGCCACCACTGGGGGCCGCGACGAGCAGTACTTC	CATTGGRDEQYF
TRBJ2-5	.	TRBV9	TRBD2	TGTGCCAGCAGCGTAGCGGCTAGCGGATGGACCCCGGAGACCCAGTACTTC	CASSVAASGWTPETQYF
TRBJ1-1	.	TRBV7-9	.	TGTGCCAGCAGCTTAAGGGCAGCGATAAACACTGAAGCTTTCTTT	CASSLRAAINTEAFF
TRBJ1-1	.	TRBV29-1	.	TGCAGCGTGGGGTACCGCATGAACACTGAAGCTTTCTTT	CSVGYRMNTEAFF
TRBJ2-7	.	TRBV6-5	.	TGTGCCAGCAGTTCTTCCTTGGCTAGGGGCTACGAGCAGTACTTC	CASSSSLARGYEQYF
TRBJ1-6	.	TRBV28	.	TGTGCCAGCAGTCGCCGGGATTCACCCCTCCACTTT	CASSRRDSPLHF
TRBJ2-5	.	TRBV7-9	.	TGTGCCAGCAGCTTACCCGTGGAGACCCAGTACTTC	CASSLPVETQYF
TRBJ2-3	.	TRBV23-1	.	TGCGCCAGCAGTCAACAAGGACACCTACAGGGAGGGAGCACAGATACGCAGTATTTT	CASSQQGHLQGGSTDTQYF
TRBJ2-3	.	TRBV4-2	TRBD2	TGTGCCAGCAGCCACGCCGTCACTAGCGGCACAGATACGCAGTATTTT	CASSHAVTSGTDTQYF
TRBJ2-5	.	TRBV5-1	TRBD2	TGCGCCAGCAGCCCACTAGCGACCCAAGAGACCCAGTACTTC	CASSPLATQETQYF
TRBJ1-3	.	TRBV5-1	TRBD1	TGCGCCAGCAGCACCGGGACAGCTGGAAACACCATATATTTT	CASSTGTAGNTIYF
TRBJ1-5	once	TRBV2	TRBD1	TGTGCCAGTGCAACAGGGGGCGATCAGCCCCAGCATTTT	CASATGGDQPQHF
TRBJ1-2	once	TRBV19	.	TGTGCCAGTAGTCTCGGGAGGGCTAACTATGGCTACACCTTC	CASSLGRANYGYTF
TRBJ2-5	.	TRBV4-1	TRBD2	TGCGCCAGCAGCCAAGAGACTAGCGGGAGGGGAGTGGAGACCCAGTACTTC	CASSQETSGRGVETQYF
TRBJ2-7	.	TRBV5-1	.	TGCGCCAGCAGTCGCACAGGGGCGGGGTACGAGCAGTACTTC	CASSRTGAGYEQYF
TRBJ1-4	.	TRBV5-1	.	TGCGCCAGCAGCCCCCGAGGAGGGGGGGACGAAAAACTGTTTTTT	CASSPRGGGDEKLFF
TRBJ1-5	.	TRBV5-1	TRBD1	TGCGCCAGCAGCTTAACCGGGACAGGGACCCAGCCCCAGCATTTT	CASSLTGTGTQPQHF
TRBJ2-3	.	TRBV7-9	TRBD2	TGTGCCAGCAGCACCGGGGCTAGCGGTAGCACAGATACGCAGTATTTT	CASSTGASGSTDTQYF
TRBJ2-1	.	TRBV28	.	TGTGCCAGCAGTTTTTCCCGTTCAGCCGGGGTCTACAATGAGCAGTTCTTC	CASSFSRSAGVYNEQFF
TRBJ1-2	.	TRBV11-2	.	TGTGCCAGCAGCCGGGGCCGGGAGTCAGGCGACTATGGCTACACCTTC	CASSRGRESGDYGYTF
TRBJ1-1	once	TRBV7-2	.	TGTGCCAGCAGCTTAACAGACGGTGGGGAGACTGAAGCTTTCTTT	CASSLTDGGETEAFF
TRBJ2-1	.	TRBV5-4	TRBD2	TGTGCCACCAGACTAGCGGGGCCCAGCGGGCAGTTCTTC	CATRLAGPSGQFF
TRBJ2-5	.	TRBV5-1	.	TGCGCCAGCAGCTTCCAAACTGACACCCTCGAGACCCAGTACTTC	CASSFQTDTLETQYF
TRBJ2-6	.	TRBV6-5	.	TGTGCCAGCAGTTCCCATTCCTCTGGGGCCAACGTCCTGACTTTC	CASSSHSSGANVLTF
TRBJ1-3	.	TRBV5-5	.	TGTGCCAGCAGCTTTTTACCCGAGGCCTCTGGAAACACCATATATTTT	CASSFLPEASGNTIYF
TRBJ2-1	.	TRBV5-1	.	TGCGCCAGCAGCATAGAGGGCTTAAGCTCCTACAATGAGCAGTTCTTC	CASSIEGLSSYNEQFF
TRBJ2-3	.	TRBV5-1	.	TGCGCCAGCAGCTTGCGACCCCCGTTCGATACGCAGTATTTT	CASSLRPPFDTQYF
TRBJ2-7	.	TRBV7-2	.	TGTGCCAGCAGCCCCCGACCAGGACTCACCTACGAGCAGTACTTC	CASSPRPGLTYEQYF
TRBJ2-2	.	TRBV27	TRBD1	TGTGCCAGCAGTTTATCGATCCCGACAGGGGGCGCGAACACCGGGGAGCTGTTTTTT	CASSLSIPTGGANTGELFF
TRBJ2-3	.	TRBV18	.	TGTGCCAGCTCACCACTGGACAGCACAGATACGCAGTATTTT	CASSPLDSTDTQYF
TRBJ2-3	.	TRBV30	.	TGTGCCTGGACCCCCGGACAAACTTGGGATACGCAGTATTTT	CAWTPGQTWDTQYF
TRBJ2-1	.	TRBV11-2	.	TGTGCCAGCAGCGTTACCAGGGGGGCCCACAATGAGCAGTTCTTC	CASSVTRGAHNEQFF
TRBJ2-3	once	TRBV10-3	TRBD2	TGTGCCACTAGCGGGAGCACAGATACGCAGTATTTT	CATSGSTDTQYF
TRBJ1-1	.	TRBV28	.	TGTGCCAGCATCCCCGTGGGGGGGGTCACTGAAGCTTTCTTT	CASIPVGGVTEAFF
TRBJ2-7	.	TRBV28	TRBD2	TGTGCCAGCAGTCTCGGGGCTAGCGGCTTACGGGAGCAGTACTTC	CASSLGASGLREQYF
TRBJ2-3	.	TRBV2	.	TGTGCCAGCAGTGATATATCTCCAGATACGCAGTATTTT	CASSDISPDTQYF
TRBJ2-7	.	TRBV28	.	TGTGCCAGCAGTCCGTTAGGGAGGCCCTCGCGAGGGGACGAGCAGTACTTC	CASSPLGRPSRGDEQYF
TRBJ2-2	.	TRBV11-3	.	TGTGCCAGCAGCTTAGGTGTCTCGACGAACACCGGGGAGCTGTTTTTT	CASSLGVSTNTGELFF